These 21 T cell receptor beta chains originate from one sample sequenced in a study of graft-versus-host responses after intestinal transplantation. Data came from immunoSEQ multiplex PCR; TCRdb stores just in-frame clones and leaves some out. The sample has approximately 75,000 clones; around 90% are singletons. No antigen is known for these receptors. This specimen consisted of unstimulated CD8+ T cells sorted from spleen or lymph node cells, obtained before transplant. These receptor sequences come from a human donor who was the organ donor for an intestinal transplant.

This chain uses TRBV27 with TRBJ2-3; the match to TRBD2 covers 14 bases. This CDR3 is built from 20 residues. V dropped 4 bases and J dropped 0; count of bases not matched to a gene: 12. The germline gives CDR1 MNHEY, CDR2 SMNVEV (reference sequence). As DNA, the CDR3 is TGTGCCAGCAGTTCCCGGACTAGCGGGGGGCTTCTCTCTAGCACAGATACGCAGTATTTT. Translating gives CASSSRTSGGLLSSTDTQYF.

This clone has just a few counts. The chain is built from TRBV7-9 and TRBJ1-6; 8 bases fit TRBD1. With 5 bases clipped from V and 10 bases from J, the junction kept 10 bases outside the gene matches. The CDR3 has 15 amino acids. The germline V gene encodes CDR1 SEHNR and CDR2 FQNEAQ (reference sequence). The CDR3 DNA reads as TGTGCCAGCAGCCAAGGGACAGGCGGAGAATCACCCCTCCACTTT. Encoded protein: CASSQGTGGESPLHF.

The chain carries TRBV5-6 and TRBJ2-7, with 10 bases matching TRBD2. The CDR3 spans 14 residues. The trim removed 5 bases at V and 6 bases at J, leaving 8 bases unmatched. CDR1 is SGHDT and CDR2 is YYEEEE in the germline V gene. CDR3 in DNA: TGTGCCAGCAGGCCTAGCGGGGGATTTCGCGAGCAGTACGTC. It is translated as CASRPSGGFREQYV.

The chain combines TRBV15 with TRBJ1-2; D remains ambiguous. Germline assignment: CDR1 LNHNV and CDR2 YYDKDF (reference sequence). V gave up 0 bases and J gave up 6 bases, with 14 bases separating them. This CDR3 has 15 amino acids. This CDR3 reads CATSRDLVAIDGYTF. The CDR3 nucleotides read TGTGCCACCAGCAGAGATCTTGTCGCTATTGATGGCTACACCTTC.

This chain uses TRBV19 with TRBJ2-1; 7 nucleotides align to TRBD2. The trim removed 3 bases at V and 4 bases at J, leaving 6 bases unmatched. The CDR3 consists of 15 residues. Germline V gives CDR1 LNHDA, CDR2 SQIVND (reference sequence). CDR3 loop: CASSIYRGEYNEQFF. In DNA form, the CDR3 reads TGTGCCAGTAGTATCTATCGGGGGGAATACAATGAGCAGTTCTTC.

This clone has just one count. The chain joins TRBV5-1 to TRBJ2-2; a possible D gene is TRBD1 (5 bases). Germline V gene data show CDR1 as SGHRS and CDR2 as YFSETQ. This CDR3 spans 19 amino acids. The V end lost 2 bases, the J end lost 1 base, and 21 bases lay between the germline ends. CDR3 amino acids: CASSLTGGPTIGNTGELFF. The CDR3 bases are TGCGCCAGCAGCTTAACAGGCGGCCCGACGATAGGGAACACCGGGGAGCTGTTTTTT.

CDR3 in amino acids: CASSRRTGGVQETQYF. Here the CDR3 DNA reads TGTGCCAGCAGCCGACGTACGGGAGGAGTCCAAGAGACCCAGTACTTC. V is TRBV6-4 and J is TRBJ2-5; 7 nucleotides align to TRBD2. Germline V gene data show CDR1 as MRHNA and CDR2 as SNTAGT. The V segment lost 6 bases and the J segment 1 base; nucleotides outside the gene matches: 11. This CDR3 has 16 amino acids.

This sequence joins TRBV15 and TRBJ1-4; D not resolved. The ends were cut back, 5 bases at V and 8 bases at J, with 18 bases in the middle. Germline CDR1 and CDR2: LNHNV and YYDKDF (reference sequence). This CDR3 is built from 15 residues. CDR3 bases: TGTGCCACCAGCGGACTCAGTCTTCCCGGCGAAAAACTGTTTTTT. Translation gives CATSGLSLPGEKLFF.

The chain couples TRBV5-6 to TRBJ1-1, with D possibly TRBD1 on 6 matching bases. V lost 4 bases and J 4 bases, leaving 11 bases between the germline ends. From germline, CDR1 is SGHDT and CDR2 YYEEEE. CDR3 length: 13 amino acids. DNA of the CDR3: TGTGCCAGCAGCCCAGGGGTTTTCACTGAAGCTTTCTTT. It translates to CASSPGVFTEAFF.

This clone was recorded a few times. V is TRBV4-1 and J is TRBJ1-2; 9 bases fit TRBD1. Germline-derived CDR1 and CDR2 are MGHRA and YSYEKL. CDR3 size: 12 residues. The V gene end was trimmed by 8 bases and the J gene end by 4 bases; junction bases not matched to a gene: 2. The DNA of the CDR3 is TGCGCCAGCCGGGGACAGGGCTATGGCTACACCTTC. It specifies CASRGQGYGYTF.

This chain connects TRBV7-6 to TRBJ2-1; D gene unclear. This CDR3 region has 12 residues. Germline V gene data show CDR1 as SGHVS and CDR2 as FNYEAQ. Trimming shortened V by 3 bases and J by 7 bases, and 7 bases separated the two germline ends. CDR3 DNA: TGTGCCAGCAGCTTTCTAGGAAATGAGCAGTTCTTC. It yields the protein CASSFLGNEQFF. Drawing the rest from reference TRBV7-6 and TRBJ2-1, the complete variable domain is GAGVSQSPRYKVTKRGQDVALRCDPISGHVSLYWYRQALGQGPEFLTYFNYEAQQDKSGLPNDRFSAERPEGSISTLTIQRTEQRDSAMYRCASSFLGNEQFFGPGTRLTVL.

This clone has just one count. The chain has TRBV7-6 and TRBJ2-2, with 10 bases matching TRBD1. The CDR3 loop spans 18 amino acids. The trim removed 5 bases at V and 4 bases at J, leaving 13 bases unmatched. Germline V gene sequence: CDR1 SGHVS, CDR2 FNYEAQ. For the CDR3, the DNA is TGTGCCAGCAGCGCCCCGTGGGACAGGGGAAGTAGCACCGGGGAGCTGTTTTTT. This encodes CASSAPWDRGSSTGELFF.

CDR3 residues: CASSNNRGNNEQFF. The CDR3 DNA sequence: TGTGCCAGCAGTAACAACAGGGGGAATAATGAGCAGTTCTTC. The V gene is TRBV6-6, the J gene TRBJ2-1, with 8 bases aligning to TRBD1. Germline V CDR1 and CDR2: MNHNY, SVGAGI (reference sequence). Trimming removed 5 bases from V and 7 bases from J; junction bases left unmatched: 7. The CDR3 is made up of 14 amino acids.

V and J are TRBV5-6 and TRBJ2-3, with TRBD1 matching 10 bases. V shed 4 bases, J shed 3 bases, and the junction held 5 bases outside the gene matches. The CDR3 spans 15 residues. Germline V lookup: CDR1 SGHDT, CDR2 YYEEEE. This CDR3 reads CASSPRDRGTDTQYF. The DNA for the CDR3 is TGTGCCAGCAGCCCCAGGGACAGGGGTACAGATACGCAGTATTTT.

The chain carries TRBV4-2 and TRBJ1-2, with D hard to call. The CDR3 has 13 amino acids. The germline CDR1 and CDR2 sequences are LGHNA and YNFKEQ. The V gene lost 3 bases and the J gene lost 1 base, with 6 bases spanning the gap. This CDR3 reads CASSQGVNYGYTF. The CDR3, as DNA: TGTGCCAGCAGCCAGGGAGTTAACTATGGCTACACCTTC.

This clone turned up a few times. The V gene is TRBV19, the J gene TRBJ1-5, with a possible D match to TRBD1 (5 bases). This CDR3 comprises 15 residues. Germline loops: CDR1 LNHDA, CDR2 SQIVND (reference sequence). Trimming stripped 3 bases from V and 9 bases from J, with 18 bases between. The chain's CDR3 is CASSMTDSKMWPQHF. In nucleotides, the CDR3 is TGTGCCAGTAGTATGACCGACAGCAAGATGTGGCCCCAGCATTTT.

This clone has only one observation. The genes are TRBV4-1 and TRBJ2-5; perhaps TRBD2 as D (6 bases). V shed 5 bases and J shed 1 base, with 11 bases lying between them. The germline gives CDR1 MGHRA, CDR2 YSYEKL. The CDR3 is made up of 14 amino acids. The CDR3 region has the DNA TGCGCCAGCAGCGCCGGGGGTAGCCAAGAGACCCAGTACTTC. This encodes CASSAGGSQETQYF.

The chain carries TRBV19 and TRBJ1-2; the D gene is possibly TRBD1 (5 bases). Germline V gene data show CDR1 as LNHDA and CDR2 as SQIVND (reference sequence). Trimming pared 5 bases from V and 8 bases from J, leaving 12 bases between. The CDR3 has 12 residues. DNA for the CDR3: TGTGCCAGTAGTGCAGGGTCACAAGGCTACACCTTC. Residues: CASSAGSQGYTF.

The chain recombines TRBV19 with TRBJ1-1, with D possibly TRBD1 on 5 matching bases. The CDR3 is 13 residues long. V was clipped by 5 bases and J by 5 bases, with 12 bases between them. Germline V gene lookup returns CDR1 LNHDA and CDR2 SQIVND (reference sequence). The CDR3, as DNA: TGTGCCAGTAGTGGGGCTTTCGGGACTGAAGCTTTCTTT. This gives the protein CASSGAFGTEAFF.

The CDR3 loop is CASSLAISNQPQHF. DNA of the CDR3: TGTGCCAGCAGCTTAGCTATCAGCAATCAGCCCCAGCATTTT. The chain has TRBV7-9 and TRBJ1-5; D gene uncertain. CDR3 size: 14 residues. V was clipped by 0 bases and J by 1 base, with 4 bases between them. Germline V lookup: CDR1 SEHNR, CDR2 FQNEAQ (reference sequence).

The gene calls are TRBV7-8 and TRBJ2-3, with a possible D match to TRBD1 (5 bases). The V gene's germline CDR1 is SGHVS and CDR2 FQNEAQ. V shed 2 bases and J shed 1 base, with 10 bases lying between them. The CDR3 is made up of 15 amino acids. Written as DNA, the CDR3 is TGTGCCAGCAGCTTACGCGACAGAGGCACAGATACGCAGTATTTT. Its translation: CASSLRDRGTDTQYF.